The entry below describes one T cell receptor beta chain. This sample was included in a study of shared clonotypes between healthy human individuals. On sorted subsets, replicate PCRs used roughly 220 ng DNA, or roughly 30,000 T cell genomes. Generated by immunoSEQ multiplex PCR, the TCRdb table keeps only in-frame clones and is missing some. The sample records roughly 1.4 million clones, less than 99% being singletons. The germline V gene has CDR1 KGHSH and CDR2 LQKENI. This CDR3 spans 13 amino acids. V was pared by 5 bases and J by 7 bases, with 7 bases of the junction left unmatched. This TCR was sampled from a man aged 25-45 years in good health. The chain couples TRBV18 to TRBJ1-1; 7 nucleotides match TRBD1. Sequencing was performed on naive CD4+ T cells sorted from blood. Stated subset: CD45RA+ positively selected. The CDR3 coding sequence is TGTGCCAGCTCAAACGGACAGGCTGGTGAAGCTTTCTTT. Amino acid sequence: CASSNGQAGEAFF.